The source of this T cell receptor beta chain is a study of blood T cell repertoires in COVID-19. Study as a whole: Samples of COVID-19 (acute and convalescent) were obtained from the United States, Italy and Spain. In each case, the material was cDNA or gDNA derived from T cells, B-cell-depleted T cells, or PBMCs.

In the authors' methods: Reference gene primer amplification gave estimated nucleated cell counts. This table comes from immunoSEQ multiplex PCR, and its TCRdb copy is limited to in-frame clones, with some not included. V, J and clone size are those of that table, while D and trimming were read from the DNA. Counted here are about 440,000 clones, approximately 90% occurring once; the ten biggest clones make up more than 4%. Specimen: peripheral blood. This receptor was identified in a woman in her 30s with acute or convalescent COVID-19.

In nucleotides, the CDR3 is TGTGCCAGTAGTCTCCGGACTAGCGGGGCCCATGAGCAGTTCTTC. Protein sequence: CASSLRTSGAHEQFF. This chain links TRBV19 with TRBJ2-1; TRBD2 matches at 12 bases. J lost 8 bases, V lost 5 bases, and 7 bases had no gene match. The germline CDR1 and CDR2 sequences are LNHDA and SQIVND (reference sequence). The CDR3 contains 15 residues.